This TCR beta chain was sequenced in a study of T cell clones after liver transplantation (dated by TCRdb to between 2018 and 2020). Regarding the research as a whole: Samples were obtained from ITN030ST, a randomized trial in which withdrawal of immunosuppression was attempted within 2 years of liver transplantation. Third party-reactive TCRbeta sequences were also identified from pre-transplant MLRs to serve as an antigen-independent comparator for donor-reactive sequences. Three of the eight recipients were HCV-positive; the others were transplanted for non-autoimmune, non-viral indications. Tolerance was defined as complete withdrawal of immunosuppression for at least one year without a rise in liver enzymes beyond twice the upper limit of normal. Donor-reactive T cell clones were identified by TCRbeta sequencing after a pre-transplant mixed lymphocyte reaction and then tracked in post-transplant blood. The study cohort included 8 liver transplant recipients, of whom 3 were classified as tolerant and 5 as non-tolerant. Blood samples were collected pre-transplant, pre-randomization before withdrawal, and post-randomization after either full withdrawal or failed withdrawal. No induction therapy was given to the subjects, and standard immunosuppression was administered until randomization at 12-24 months post-transplant.

V has 1 base trimmed and J has 4 bases trimmed; junction bases matching no gene number 3. The CDR3 goes from the cysteine to the phenylalanine over 15 residues. Only the CDR3 DNA stays, 45 bases, in frame from base 1. Reading the germline V gene gives CDR1 LGHNT and CDR2 FRNRAP. In light of the paper, this sample's time point label describes: pre-transplant. Thawed unstimulated PBMCs were stained for CD3, CD4 and CD8 and FACS-sorted into CD3+CD4+ and CD3+CD8+ populations. All 8 studied subjects were randomized to withdrawal of immunosuppression. The Qiagen DNeasy Blood and Tissue Kit was used for isolation of genomic DNA. Paper-wide results and their limitations: In a couple of subjects, low numbers of available donor cells limited the measurable donor-reactive repertoire. Once repertoire turnover was taken into account, donor-reactive detection showed a significant reduction for CD4 in 7 of 8 subjects and for CD8 in 8 of 8. Donor-reactive sequences decreased more than third party-reactive sequences, which suggests partial antigen-specific deletion that was not related to withdrawal success. Because of small, heterogeneous patient numbers and non-standardized post-transplant time points, the conclusions were only preliminary. Because allograft tissue specimens were not available, migration of donor-reactive T cells into the graft, rather than deletion, may have occurred. Circulating donor-reactive CD4 TCRbeta sequences fell significantly post-transplant in 5 of 8 subjects, irrespective of tolerance or HCV status.

Of note for this clone: There is no known antigen for this receptor. Base qualities are missing; no much larger clone stands one base away.

High-throughput TCRbeta CDR3 sequencing of frozen genomic DNA was performed by immunoSEQ, with PCR amplification, mapping, bias correction and internal controls included. On the authors' methods: Only productive rearrangements were retained, with each unique TCRbeta sequence defined by its CDR3 nucleotide sequence together with its V and J gene. A sequence counted as donor-reactive only if the sequence showed at least 5-fold expansion in CFSE-low cells compared with unstimulated pre-transplant cells and had a frequency of at least 0.01%. Per-subject minimum frequency thresholds, based on the lowest-template unstimulated sample, ensured at least 90% detection power. Jensen-Shannon divergence between the top 1000 TCRbeta sequences post- versus pre-transplant served as the measure of repertoire turnover. Changes in detection of donor-reactive sequences were assessed with two-sided Fisher's exact tests. As stored in TCRdb, this immuneACCESS dataset retains in-frame rearrangements with V and J assigned. A fraction of the clones does not appear; measured against another copy, unresolved V genes explain less than half of the discrepancy, and the remainder lacks a known reason. V, J and clone size are those of that table, while D and trimming were read from the DNA. This sample holds roughly 55,000 clones; 65% to 85% were observed only once. Around 8.5% of the sample lies in the top ten.

Recombination joined TRBV12-5 with TRBJ2-1, with TRBD2 matching 8 junction bases. Material: CD4+ T cells from blood, obtained before liver transplant. The TCR was taken from a human donor who received a liver transplant. The CDR3: CASGLEIAGYNEQFF. The bases read TGTGCTAGTGGTTTGGAGATAGCGGGATACAATGAGCAGTTCTTC.